Each of the 26 T cell receptor beta chains below was sequenced from the same sample in a study of control samples from healthy donors and cancer patients. Repertoires were generated with immunoSEQ multiplex PCR, while TCRdb's copy carries only in-frame clones and drops some. The sample lists around 110,000 clones, more than 75% occurring once. Sequenced: blood. The receptors stem from a woman in her seventies in good health.

The chain joins TRBV19 to TRBJ1-2; 8 bases fit TRBD1. The CDR3 totals 14 residues. V was clipped by 4 bases and J by 4 bases; unmatched bases: 5. Germline-derived CDR1 and CDR2 are LNHDA and SQIVND (reference sequence). CDR3: CASSRADRAYGYTF. The DNA for the CDR3 is TGTGCCAGTAGTAGAGCGGACAGGGCCTATGGCTACACCTTC.

J is TRBJ1-2 and V is TRBV6-5; TRBD1 matches 7 bases. The CDR3 is made up of 14 amino acids. Germline V CDR1 and CDR2: MNHEY, SVGAGI. V shed 1 base, J shed 7 bases, and the junction held 6 bases outside the gene matches. The DNA of the CDR3 is TGTGCCAGCAGTTACTTACAGGGGCCCGGTGGCTACACCTTC. Translation: CASSYLQGPGGYTF.

This clone was observed a handful of times. The V and J genes are TRBV4-2 and TRBJ1-5; no clear D gene. Trimming shortened V by 0 bases and J by 6 bases, and 9 bases separated the two germline ends. The CDR3 has 14 residues. Germline CDR1 reads LGHNA; CDR2 reads YNFKEQ. DNA of the CDR3: TGTGCCAGCAGCCAAGATTGGGGTTCTCAGCCCCAGCATTTT. This gives the protein CASSQDWGSQPQHF.

J is TRBJ2-1 and V is TRBV13; 9 nucleotides line up with TRBD2. Germline V gene data show CDR1 as PRHDT and CDR2 as FYEKMQ (reference sequence). With 5 bases clipped from V and 4 bases from J, the junction kept 9 bases outside the gene matches. The CDR3 consists of 16 residues. CDR3 residues: CASSPASGALYNEQFF. In nucleotides, the CDR3 is TGTGCCAGCAGCCCCGCTAGCGGGGCTCTATACAATGAGCAGTTCTTC.

V usage is TRBV6-5 and J usage is TRBJ1-3; no reliable D call. CDR1 and CDR2 (germline): MNHEY, SVGAGI. The CDR3 has 15 amino acids. V lost 6 bases and J 0 bases, leaving 12 bases between the germline ends. Here the CDR3 reads CASRRSGDSGNTIYF. The CDR3, as DNA: TGTGCCAGCAGACGAAGTGGCGACTCTGGAAACACCATATATTTT.

J is TRBJ2-2 and V is TRBV27; D may be TRBD1 or TRBD2 (5 bases each). With 5 bases removed from V and 4 bases from J, the gap between germline ends came to 17 bases. Germline lookup yields CDR1 MNHEY and CDR2 SMNVEV (reference sequence). CDR3 length equals 16 residues. For the CDR3, the DNA is TGTGCCAGCAGTAAACACCGGGGCCGGAGCACCGGGGAGCTGTTTTTT. Encoded protein: CASSKHRGRSTGELFF.

The gene calls are TRBV11-2 and TRBJ2-1; D perhaps matches TRBD2 (5 bases). With 5 bases removed from V and 4 bases from J, the gap between germline ends came to 9 bases. This CDR3 spans 13 amino acids. CDR1 SGHAT and CDR2 FQNNGV come from the germline V gene. This chain's CDR3 is CASSAGVYNEQFF. The CDR3 bases are TGTGCCAGCAGCGCCGGGGTGTACAATGAGCAGTTCTTC.

This chain uses TRBV19 with TRBJ1-1; no clear D. V lost 5 bases and J lost 1, with 8 bases in between. This CDR3 has 13 amino acids. Germline CDR1 and CDR2: LNHDA and SQIVND (reference sequence). CDR3 sequence reads: CASSLDSNTEAFF. The CDR3 nucleotides read TGTGCCAGTAGTCTGGACTCGAACACTGAAGCTTTCTTT. Looking up the rest from reference TRBV19 and TRBJ1-1 gives the full variable domain: DGGITQSPKYLFRKEGQNVTLSCEQNLNHDAMYWYRQDPGQGLRLIYYSQIVNDFQKGDIAEGYSVSREKKESFPLTVTSAQKNPTAFYLCASSLDSNTEAFFGQGTRLTVV.

As concerns this clone: In the same sample, other DNA sequences code for this CDR3. J is TRBJ2-1 and V is TRBV11-2; D call uncertain. The V gene lost 2 bases and the J gene lost 5 bases, with 7 bases spanning the gap. The germline CDR1 and CDR2 sequences are SGHAT and FQNNGV. CDR3 length: 13 residues. CDR3 sequence (DNA): TGTGCCAGCAGCTTAAGGGTGAACAATGAGCAGTTCTTC. Residues: CASSLRVNNEQFF.

This clone was observed once. This rearrangement joins TRBV5-5 to TRBJ2-3, with 7 bases matching TRBD1. V was pared by 2 bases and J by 2 bases, with 5 bases of the junction left unmatched. CDR1 is SGHKS, CDR2 YYEKEE, per germline (reference sequence). The CDR3 loop spans 15 amino acids. This CDR3 reads CASSLTDRDTDTQYF. CDR3 nucleotide sequence: TGTGCCAGCAGCTTAACCGACAGGGACACAGATACGCAGTATTTT. The variable domain in full, with the rest retrieved from reference TRBV5-5 and TRBJ2-3, is DAGVTQSPTHLIKTRGQQVTLRCSPISGHKSVSWYQQVLGQGPQFIFQYYEKEERGRGNFPDRFSARQFPNYSSELNVNALLLGDSALYLCASSLTDRDTDTQYFGPGTRLTVL.

V is TRBV5-4 and J is TRBJ1-2, with D possibly TRBD1 on 5 matching bases. Trimming took off 1 base at V and 2 bases at J, with 12 bases between the two ends. In germline, CDR1 is SGHNT, CDR2 YYREEE (reference sequence). The CDR3 length is 15 residues. CDR3 in DNA: TGTGCCAGCAGCTTGACCGGGACGGGGAACTATGGCTACACCTTC. Translation: CASSLTGTGNYGYTF.

The chain couples TRBV27 to TRBJ2-7; 11 bases align to TRBD2. V was pared by 3 bases and J by 7 bases, with 5 bases of the junction left unmatched. Per germline, CDR1 MNHEY and CDR2 SMNVEV (reference sequence). CDR3 length: 14 residues. The CDR3 sequence is CASSLTSGAEEQYF. The CDR3 DNA reads TGTGCCAGCAGTTTGACTAGCGGGGCAGAAGAGCAGTACTTC.

The V and J genes are TRBV19 and TRBJ1-2; no clear D gene. Germline CDR1 is LNHDA and CDR2 is SQIVND (reference sequence). The CDR3 consists of 14 residues. Trimming took 7 bases from V and 8 from J, leaving 20 bases between them. The CDR3 sequence: CASKPGRGLDGYTF. The CDR3 region has the DNA TGTGCCAGTAAGCCCGGACGAGGGTTGGACGGCTACACCTTC.

J is TRBJ1-2 and V is TRBV5-1; 7 nucleotides match TRBD1. J gave up 4 bases and V 4 bases, and 7 bases lay outside the gene matches. The germline V gene has CDR1 SGHRS and CDR2 YFSETQ. The CDR3 covers 14 residues. The CDR3 loop reads CASSPDRVLYGYTF. The CDR3, as DNA: TGCGCCAGCAGCCCCGACAGGGTACTCTATGGCTACACCTTC.

The gene calls are TRBV3-1 (or the pseudogene TRBV3-2) and TRBJ1-2; TRBD1 might be the D (6 bases). The V end was cut by 3 bases, the J end by 6 bases, with 11 bases between. Germline V gives CDR1 LGHDT, CDR2 YNNKEL (reference sequence). The CDR3 consists of 13 residues. For the CDR3, the DNA is TGTGCCAGCAGCCACTTACAGGGTGATGGCTACACCTTC. This gives the protein CASSHLQGDGYTF.

The V and J genes are TRBV3-1 (or the pseudogene TRBV3-2) and TRBJ1-1, with TRBD1 as a possible D gene (6 bases). Germline CDR1 is LGHDT and CDR2 is YNNKEL (reference sequence). The length of the CDR3 is 14 residues. The V gene lost 3 bases and the J gene lost 0 bases, with 8 bases spanning the gap. The CDR3 DNA reads as TGTGCCAGCAGCCAGAGGGGGGTGAACACTGAAGCTTTCTTT. Amino acids: CASSQRGVNTEAFF.

The chain joins TRBV9 to TRBJ2-5; D gene uncertain. Looked up from germline, CDR1 is SGDLS and CDR2 is YYNGEE. The CDR3 runs 15 residues. Trimming cost V 3 bases and J 1 base, with 13 bases left between them. The CDR3 loop reads CASSAEWVSQETQYF. The DNA of the CDR3 is TGTGCCAGCAGCGCAGAATGGGTCAGCCAAGAGACCCAGTACTTC.

The chain is built from TRBV18 and TRBJ1-1; possible D gene TRBD1, 6 bases. Germline loops: CDR1 KGHSH, CDR2 LQKENI. Trimming removed 6 bases from V and 7 bases from J, with 15 bases in between. The CDR3 extends over 13 amino acids. The CDR3 bases are TGTGCCAGCTCGTCCAGGGGCGACAGTGAAGCTTTCTTT. This codes for CASSSRGDSEAFF. The whole variable domain, filled in from reference TRBV18 and TRBJ1-1, reads NAGVMQNPRHLVRRRGQEARLRCSPMKGHSHVYWYRQLPEEGLKFMVYLQKENIIDESGMPKERFSAEFPKEGPSILRIQQVVRGDSAAYFCASSSRGDSEAFFGQGTRLTVV.

In this sample, this clone turned up once. The V call is TRBV10-3, the J call TRBJ1-2; 9 bases are a match to TRBD1. After removal of 10 bases from V and 7 bases from J, the junction contained 4 bases not matched to a gene. The length of the CDR3 is 11 residues. Germline V gene data show CDR1 as ENHRY and CDR2 as SYGVKD. The CDR3 here is CASRQGGGYTF. The DNA of the CDR3 is TGTGCCAGCCGACAGGGGGGTGGCTACACCTTC.

The chain uses TRBV6-6 and TRBJ1-5; TRBD1 matches at 7 bases. CDR1 is MNHNY and CDR2 is SVGAGI in the germline V gene (reference sequence). The length of the CDR3 is 14 residues. The V gene end was trimmed by 9 bases and the J gene end by 2 bases; junction bases not matched to a gene: 7. DNA for the CDR3: TGTGCCAGTCTACAGGGGATGGGCAATCAGCCCCAGCATTTT. It codes for CASLQGMGNQPQHF.

The V and J genes are TRBV27 and TRBJ2-3, with 10 bases that match TRBD2. J lost 4 bases, V lost 6 bases, and 4 bases had no gene match. The length of the CDR3 is 14 residues. Germline loops: CDR1 MNHEY, CDR2 SMNVEV (reference sequence). The CDR3 sequence is CASRRAGGADTQYF. The CDR3 bases are TGTGCCAGCAGAAGAGCGGGGGGGGCAGATACGCAGTATTTT.

The rearrangement uses TRBV19 and TRBJ1-2; no clear D gene. Per germline, CDR1 LNHDA and CDR2 SQIVND (reference sequence). Deletions cut 3 bases from V and 0 bases from J, with 5 bases between. The CDR3 spans 13 residues. The CDR3 sequence is CASSIGSNYGYTF. The CDR3 region has the DNA TGTGCCAGTAGTATTGGTTCTAACTATGGCTACACCTTC.

The chain recombines TRBV7-2 with TRBJ2-7, with D tentatively TRBD1 (5 bases). Trimming removed 5 bases at V and 0 bases at J, with 11 bases between. Germline V lookup: CDR1 SGHTA, CDR2 FQGNSA. CDR3 length: 14 amino acids. For the CDR3, the DNA is TGTGCCAGCAGCCTGGGGCCGAGCTCCTACGAGCAGTACTTC. This sequence encodes CASSLGPSSYEQYF.

V usage is TRBV7-9 and J usage is TRBJ1-1, with TRBD1 as a possible D gene (6 bases). The CDR3 runs 13 residues. CDR1 and CDR2 (germline): SEHNR, FQNEAQ (reference sequence). The germline V and J ends were trimmed by 4 bases and 1 base, with 7 bases remaining between them. This CDR3 reads CASSSTGNTEAFF. CDR3 DNA: TGTGCCAGCAGCTCGACAGGGAACACTGAAGCTTTCTTT.

In its sample, this clone was seen once. This rearrangement joins TRBV6-5 to TRBJ1-2; TRBD1 matches 9 bases. Germline values: CDR1 MNHEY, CDR2 SVGAGI. After removal of 5 bases from V and 4 bases from J, the junction contained 5 bases not matched to a gene. This CDR3 has 14 amino acids. DNA of the CDR3: TGTGCCAGCAGTAGGGACAGGGATGGCTATGGCTACACCTTC. It specifies CASSRDRDGYGYTF.

On this clone itself: The junction departs from the called germline gene at one end, perhaps through a read error. V and J are TRBV4-1 and TRBJ1-6; a possible D gene is TRBD1 (6 bases). The CDR3 runs 16 residues. Germline values: CDR1 MGHRA, CDR2 YSYEKL. CDR3 amino acids: CATSRGGGRDNSPLHF. The CDR3 DNA is TGCGCCACCAGCCGAGGGGGGGGAAGAGATAATTCACCCCTCCACTTT.